This TCR beta chain was documented in a study of pediatric ulcerative colitis. Broader study findings: All ulcerative colitis patients, but no controls, carried a couple of rectal clonotypes.

Before the diagnostic colonoscopy, ulcerative colitis patients were free of immunosuppressive medication. V lost 2 bases, J lost 0 bases, and 4 bases lay in between. The CDR3 runs 14 residues. Germline assignment: CDR1 MGHRA and CDR2 YSYEKL. As for this clone: Its target is not known.

Sequencing was at survey level. The assay was immunoSEQ multiplex PCR, and TCRdb's table has in-frame clones only and misses some. The repertoire holds about 36,000 clones, with around four fifths as singletons. Sequenced sample: blood. The sequence came from a girl aged 10 to 17 with moderate ulcerative colitis. The V call is TRBV4-1, the J call TRBJ2-2; D unresolved. The chain's CDR3 is CASSQPTNTGELFF. The CDR3, as DNA: TGCGCCAGCAGCCAACCCACGAACACCGGGGAGCTGTTTTTT.